This T cell receptor (beta chain) is drawn from a study of T cell responses to AZD1222 COVID-19 vaccine. Across the study: Second-dose groups at about 4 or about 12 weeks were pooled.

Measured with immunoSEQ multiplex PCR; TCRdb has only the in-frame clones, and not every one. The sample has about 68,000 clones, about nine tenths seen once; the top ten hold 7.5% to 9%. The CDR3 has 14 residues. With 6 bases clipped from V and 9 bases from J, the junction kept 4 bases outside the gene matches. CDR1 and CDR2 (germline): MDHEN, SYDVKM. Broader study findings: Repertoires were collected only later (after the peak T cell response had occurred).

A remark on this clone: Its target is unknown.

The source is an adult in good health. This chain uses TRBV28 with TRBJ1-6; 11 nucleotides align to TRBD1. Sequencing was performed on peripheral blood, taken on day 0 of AZD1222 vaccination. CDR3 region: CASRRGQGGSPLHF. CDR3 DNA: TGTGCCAGCAGACGGGGACAGGGGGGTTCACCCCTCCACTTT.